This TCR beta chain was sequenced during a study of cytomegalovirus exposure and HLA in healthy donors. Trimming left V 3 bases short and J 5 bases short, with 13 bases between. The CDR3 extends over 14 amino acids. Germline CDR1 SGHDN, CDR2 FVKESK. This clone appeared a single time. Both 60 Vbeta primers and 13 Jbeta primers went into the PCR. TCRdb's table, derived via immunoSEQ multiplex PCR, lists solely in-frame clones and lacks some. Counted here are under 200,000 clones, around 76% occurring once; the ten biggest clones make up more than 1.3%. The TCR originated in a girl aged 5-17 years in good health and CMV-seropositive. Source material: PBMCs. V gene TRBV14 combines with J gene TRBJ2-5, with D tentatively TRBD2 (5 bases). Here the CDR3 DNA reads TGTGCCAGCAGCCACTTGAGGGATGAGGAGACCCAGTACTTC. Translating it yields CASSHLRDEETQYF.